This T cell receptor (beta chain) was identified during a study of cytomegalovirus exposure and HLA in healthy donors listed by TCRdb under 2017. Regarding the complete study: An earlier analysis of several hundred of the donors reported about 250 Gb of sequence data and approximately 110 million unique TCR beta sequences from 150 million to 200 million T cells. An early release covering about 600 HLA-typed donors comprised about 290 gigabases of sequencing data and 85 million to 100 million unique TCR sequences. Among the approximately 430 genotyped donors, about 85% belonged to the genetic ancestry cluster associated with self-reported Caucasian donors. The study was designed to test whether signatures of past pathogen exposure could be identified by cataloging public T cell receptors. The T cell repertoires of 550 to 850 subjects were profiled by immunosequencing and related to cytomegalovirus serostatus. Along with the approximately 600-subject first cohort, a separate validation cohort of over a hundred different subjects was used. The study combined high-throughput TCR immunosequencing, statistical association of individual TCRs with disease status, and machine learning to predict cytomegalovirus infection status. A later analysis re-analyzed previously published TCR beta repertoires from roughly 630 donors and added high-resolution HLA genotyping to study TCR occurrence patterns. Rather than drawing on any new phenotypic data, the later analysis identified candidate immune exposures from TCR beta sequences and the way those sequences occurred across donors. In an earlier analysis of roughly 600 of the donors, high-throughput TCR beta sequencing was used to judge whether each TCR beta V gene segment behaved as functional or pseudogenic. Alongside the repertoire data, information on donor age, sex, ethnicity and CMV serostatus was compiled. A later genetic analysis took genome-wide SNP genotypes for about three fifths of the 666 donors and used that subset as a discovery cohort. All discovery cohort repertoires had been generated on a single sequencing platform. HLA typing covered class I and class II loci at four-digit resolution. The number of donors typed differed by locus, with about 629-640 for A, B, C, DRB1 and DQB1, over 500 for DQA1, about 610 for DPA1, and approximately 470 for DPB1. Roughly 5 DR-DQ haplotypes were handled as single units for association and clustering, since linkage in the cohort was strong. On average, over 200,000 unique TCR beta nucleotide sequences were sequenced per donor among several hundred genotyped donors of the cohort, with approximately 18% of those sequences being non-productive. Results the study describes overall, beyond this receptor: CMV serostatus was the only immune exposure information available for the cohort. The presence/absence analyses assumed that sequencing depth was roughly uniform across donors, and that assumption may not be true. In a later analysis, several top co-occurrence clusters were reported to appear linked to parvovirus B19, influenza, CMV and Epstein-Barr virus. Because the 87-base-pair reads could not distinguish some IMGT-functional V segments, including TRBV6-2 and TRBV6-3, those segments were excluded. Because HLA typing was unavailable for some donors at each locus, only the typed subset was used in association tests. Only TCR beta chains were sequenced in this cohort, and the absence of alpha or paired-chain data limited detectable features. Three of the identified cytomegalovirus-associated TCR beta chains were confirmed in vitro to be specific for cytomegalovirus antigens. Most CMV-associated TCR beta chains appeared to be HLA-restricted in a later analysis, and the HLA associations seemed to be driven largely by CMV exposure. It was suggested by the authors that the approach could potentially be generalized to other disease states and immunological phenotypes. The study listed 150 to 200 TCR beta chains as associated with cytomegalovirus. According to a later analysis, TCR association rates differed among HLA loci, with DRB1 alleles showing the most associated TCRs and HLA-C alleles showing the fewest. Cytomegalovirus status was reported to be diagnosed by the classifier with high specificity and sensitivity in both the original and validation cohorts. Because counts were too low, about 18 rarely observed V segments, including chromosome 9 orphons, were excluded from the earlier analysis of 587 of the donors. Compared with equally common non-associated chains, HLA-associated TCR beta chains in a later analysis were more clonally expanded and had lower generation probabilities. A further reported finding was that TCR beta sequences accurately predicted the HLA-A and HLA-B alleles for most subjects in the first cohort. While some public TCRs were present in many individuals, most TCR sequences turned up only very rarely across donors. An association between a missense DCLRE1C variant and V-gene and J-gene trimming of TCR beta chains was found in a later genetic analysis and replicated in an independent cohort. Strong co-occurrence of HLA alleles, especially DR and DQ, made assigning TCR associations to individual alleles difficult. A later genetic analysis reported fewer N-insertions in productive TCRs among donors in an Asian-associated ancestry cluster than the approximately 670-donor mean. At a false discovery rate of 0.05, a later analysis linked around 17,000 TCR beta sequences to specific HLA alleles. A group of highly shared sequence variants was considered likely to be a technical artifact of the sequencing pipeline. Linkage disequilibrium might explain the correlated functional status among segregating V segments, but an unknown experimental factor could not be ruled out. In an earlier analysis of roughly 500 of the donors, most TCR beta V segments appeared in productive rearrangements about 87% or about 30% of the time, broadly matching IMGT annotations.

The cohort consisted of 670 or so healthy bone marrow donors. At the time of sampling, every cohort member was nominally healthy, though immune exposures that went unrecorded were likely present. The donor tested CMV seropositive and was one of the 289 seropositive cohort members. Each donor provided a peripheral blood sample, and peripheral blood mononuclear cells were used for TCR beta sequencing. The Qiagen DNeasy Blood Extraction Kit was used to extract genomic DNA from the blood cell samples. The receptor library was made with the immunoSEQ multiplex PCR assay. The multiplex PCR relied on a mix of 60 forward primers for TCR Vbeta segments and 13 reverse primers for TCR Jbeta segments. The CDR3 region of rearranged TCR beta genes was amplified from genomic DNA with a multiplex PCR assay. Amplified TCR beta libraries were sequenced as 87-base-pair reads on the Illumina HiSeq System. In the original analysis: A later analysis tallied roughly 80 million unique TCR beta chains across the 600 to 700 repertoires, and about 12 million of those chains were shared by two or more donors. Raw reads were error-corrected and collapsed into unique sequences by a nearest-neighbor algorithm in which closely related sequences were merged to remove PCR and sequencing errors. V, D and J gene segments were assigned by aligning CDR3 sequences to IMGT reference sequences. For a sequence to be retained, at least a six-nucleotide match to both a V gene segment and a J gene segment was required. A rearrangement counted as productive if the CDR3 had no stop codons and remained in frame with V and J, and every other rearrangement counted as non-productive. CDR3 was defined by IMGT convention, running from the second conserved V-encoded cysteine to the conserved J-encoded phenylalanine. The earlier analysis of about 590 of the donors excluded sequences that lacked an unambiguous match to a single V gene segment. In an earlier analysis of around 590 of the donors, a V segment was called functional when productive rearrangements were above 56.7%, and segregating when the standard deviation between donors exceeded 5%. A statistical classification framework was built for diagnosing cytomegalovirus status from the catalog of TCR beta chain sequences. In a later analysis, TCR nucleotide sequences were compared against IMGT/GENE-DB human TR gene sequences so that V and J genes could be assigned. Using the TCRdist pipeline, a later analysis assigned CDR3 sequences along with most-parsimonious VDJ recombination scenarios. In a later analysis, every TCR beta chain was defined by the combination of its CDR3 amino acid sequence and its V-gene family, and reads without a unique V-gene family were dropped. In a later analysis, 450 to 600 highly shared, low-generation-probability nucleotide sequences were removed to address suspected cross-contamination and a sequencing artifact. In a later analysis, a clonal expansion index was calculated for each public chain from normalized within-repertoire ranks of inferred template counts. Generation probabilities in a later analysis came from a VDJ recombination model fitted to out-of-frame rearrangements, and those results were checked against IGoR. Hypergeometric tests were used in a later analysis to score TCR-TCR, TCR-HLA and TCR-CMV co-occurrence, with a repertoire-size bias correction applied to the TCR pairs. In a later analysis, false discovery rates were estimated by permuting HLA or CMV assignments 20 times. In a later analysis, co-occurring TCRs were grouped with DBSCAN, and TCRdist sequence similarity was added when clustering was performed within HLA-allele-positive subsets. Co-occurrence clustering excluded repertoires with fewer than 30,000 or more than 120,000 public chains, plus five with anomalous nucleotide sharing. TCRdb's version of the immuneACCESS table is confined to in-frame rearrangements and falls short of the full clone set. An unresolved V gene accounts for under half of the shortfall where checked; the remainder is of unknown origin. For V, J and clone size, that table is used; D and trimming come from the DNA. In this sample the table shows about 98,000 clones, around 86% of which occur a single time. The biggest ten clones account for under 4.5% of the sample.

The CDR3 runs 15 amino acids, cysteine and phenylalanine included. The sequence is cut down to CDR3 DNA, 45 bases in frame from base 1. Trimming takes 6 bases off V and 4 bases off J; junction bases not matched to a gene: 11. CDR1 and CDR2 (SNHLY, FYNNEI) derive from the germline V gene. Only a few counts were recorded for this clone. There is no known antigen for this receptor. Base qualities are missing; no much larger clone stands one base away. The sequence derives from a female donor in good health and CMV-seropositive. The chain was built from TRBV2 and TRBJ1-1; TRBD1 fits 7 bases in the junction. The sequenced sample consisted of PBMCs. CDR3 region: CASSAGTVMGTEAFF. The sequence in DNA is TGTGCCAGCAGCGCCGGGACAGTGATGGGCACTGAAGCTTTCTTT.